These T cell receptor beta chains were read from a single sample in a study of shared clonotypes between healthy human individuals. Repertoires were generated with immunoSEQ multiplex PCR, while TCRdb's copy carries only in-frame clones and drops some. The profile shows hundreds of thousands of clones, around 78% of them singletons. The sequenced material came from PBMCs. The receptors were sampled from a woman between 40 and 50 years old in good health. Some clones in this sample may be carry-over from other donors' samples. Both conserved end residues are part of each CDR3. The D gene is left open where the match is weak. Not all rows give a size; the values are once, few, many and, for expanded clones, a class.

V gene	J gene	D gene	clone size	CDR3 DNA	CDR3 protein
TRBV25-1	TRBJ2-3	TRBD1	few	TGTGCCAGCAGTGAAATGACATCCGGGACAGCCTTCACAGATACGCAGTATTTT	CASSEMTSGTAFTDTQYF
TRBV19	TRBJ2-2	-	many	TGTGCCAGTACCCCGGACTGGTTTCGAAACACCGGGGAGCTGTTTTTT	CASTPDWFRNTGELFF
TRBV9	TRBJ1-5	-	-	TGTGCCAGCAGCGTAAGGCAGCCCCAGCATTTT	CASSVRQPQHF
TRBV19	TRBJ2-7	-	-	TGTGCCAGTAACTCCACAGGACAGCCCGGCGAGCAGTACTTC	CASNSTGQPGEQYF
TRBV5-4	TRBJ1-1	-	-	TGTGCCAGCAGCCTGATCACAGGGAGGAACACTGAAGCTTTCTTT	CASSLITGRNTEAFF
TRBV19	TRBJ1-1	-	-	TGTGCCAGTAGGCAGGGCCAATACGGGGACACTGAAGCTTTCTTT	CASRQGQYGDTEAFF
TRBV7-9	TRBJ2-7	TRBD2	-	TGTGCCAGCACTCAGACTAGCGGGATTAGTGAGCAGTACTTC	CASTQTSGISEQYF
TRBV2	TRBJ2-3	-	-	TGTGCCAGCAGAGTAGGAGGTCCCCCAGATACGCAGTATTTT	CASRVGGPPDTQYF
TRBV2	TRBJ1-4	-	-	TGTGCCAGCAGTCAAGCGGGGCTCAATGAAAAACTGTTTTTT	CASSQAGLNEKLFF
TRBV5-1	TRBJ2-1	TRBD2	-	TGCGCCAGCAGCCAACCGACTAGCGGGATATCGGATGAGCAGTTCTTC	CASSQPTSGISDEQFF
TRBV6-1	TRBJ1-2	-	-	TGTGCCAGCAGTGAAGACCCCGCTAACTATGGCTACACCTTC	CASSEDPANYGYTF
TRBV10-3	TRBJ2-1	TRBD2	-	TGTGCCATCAGTGAGTATTCTAGCGGGAGTTCTGAGCAGTTCTTC	CAISEYSSGSSEQFF
TRBV7-8	TRBJ2-7	TRBD2	-	TGTGCCAGCAGCTTAGGGACTAGCGGAGGCTACGAGCAGTACTTC	CASSLGTSGGYEQYF
TRBV6-1	TRBJ2-7	-	-	TGTGCCAGCAGTAATACCCCCCGGGTTAACTACGAGCAGTACTTC	CASSNTPRVNYEQYF
TRBV27	TRBJ2-7	TRBD2	-	TGTGCCAGCAGTTTAGGCGGGAGGGTCTCCTACGAGCAGTACTTC	CASSLGGRVSYEQYF
TRBV4-2	TRBJ2-3	-	-	TGTGCCAGCAGCCTGACTGGGGGGAGGCCCCGGGATACGCAGTATTTT	CASSLTGGRPRDTQYF
TRBV5-1	TRBJ1-1	-	-	TGCGCCAGCAGCTTGGGTTTTGGGAACACTGAAGCTTTCTTT	CASSLGFGNTEAFF
TRBV5-1	TRBJ2-3	-	-	TGCGCCAGCAGCTTGGAGCGGGTCCCAGATACGCAGTATTTT	CASSLERVPDTQYF
TRBV4-1	TRBJ1-2	-	-	TGCGCCAGCAGCCAAGACGGGGGGATTAGTTATGGCTACACCTTC	CASSQDGGISYGYTF
TRBV5-8	TRBJ1-2	TRBD1	-	TGTGCCAGCAGCCCAATTCCCCGGGACAGGGCGGGTGGCTACACCTTC	CASSPIPRDRAGGYTF
TRBV19	TRBJ1-5	-	many	TGTGCCAGTAGTGAGGGGAGCGGGCAGCCCCAGCATTTT	CASSEGSGQPQHF
TRBV6-5	TRBJ1-1	TRBD1	-	TGTGCCAGCAGCACGACAGGGGTCGCTGAAGCTTTCTTT	CASSTTGVAEAFF
TRBV29-1	TRBJ2-7	-	-	TGCAGCGTGACGTTATGGCAAGGTAGCATATACGAGCAGTACTTC	CSVTLWQGSIYEQYF
TRBV19	TRBJ1-5	TRBD1	few	TGTGCCAGTAGTATTGCGACAGGGTCTGATAGCAATCAGCCCCAGCATTTT	CASSIATGSDSNQPQHF
TRBV27	TRBJ1-2	-	-	TGTGCCAGCAGTTTACAGGGGTTGGATCGCTATGGCTACACCTTC	CASSLQGLDRYGYTF
TRBV30	TRBJ2-1	-	-	TGTGCCTGGAGTGCTAGTAATGAGCAGTTCTTC	CAWSASNEQFF